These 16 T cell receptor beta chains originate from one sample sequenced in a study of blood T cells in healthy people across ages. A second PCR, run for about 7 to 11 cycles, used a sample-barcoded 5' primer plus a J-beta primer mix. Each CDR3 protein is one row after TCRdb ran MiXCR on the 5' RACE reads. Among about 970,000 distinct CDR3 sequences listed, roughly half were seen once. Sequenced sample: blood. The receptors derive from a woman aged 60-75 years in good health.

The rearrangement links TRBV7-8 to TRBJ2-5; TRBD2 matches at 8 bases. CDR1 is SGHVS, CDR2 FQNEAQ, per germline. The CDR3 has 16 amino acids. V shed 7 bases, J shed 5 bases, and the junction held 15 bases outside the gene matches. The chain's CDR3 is CASIRGTRLSWETQYF. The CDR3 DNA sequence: TGTGCCAGCATCCGAGGGACTAGACTTTCTTGGGAGACCCAGTACTTC.

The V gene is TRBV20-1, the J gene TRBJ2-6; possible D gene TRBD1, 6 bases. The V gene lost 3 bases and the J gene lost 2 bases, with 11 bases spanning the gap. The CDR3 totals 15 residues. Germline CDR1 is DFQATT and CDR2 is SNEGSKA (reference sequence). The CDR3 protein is CSASPGVAGANVLTF. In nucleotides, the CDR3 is TGCAGTGCTAGTCCAGGGGTAGCTGGGGCCAACGTCCTGACTTTC.

CDR3 protein: CASSEAPDTNEKLFF. CDR3 DNA sequence: TGTGCCAGCAGTGAAGCACCAGACACTAATGAAAAACTGTTTTTT. The chain has TRBV6-1 and TRBJ1-4, with D hard to call. Trimming removed 0 bases at V and 2 bases at J, with 7 bases between. Germline lookup yields CDR1 MNHNS and CDR2 SASEGT. CDR3 length: 15 residues.

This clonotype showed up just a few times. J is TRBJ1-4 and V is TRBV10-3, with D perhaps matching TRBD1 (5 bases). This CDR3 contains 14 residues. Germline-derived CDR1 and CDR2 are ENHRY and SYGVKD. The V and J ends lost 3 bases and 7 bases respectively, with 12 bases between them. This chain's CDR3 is CAISDSGTPEKLFF. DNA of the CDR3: TGTGCCATCAGTGATTCAGGGACGCCTGAAAAACTGTTTTTT.

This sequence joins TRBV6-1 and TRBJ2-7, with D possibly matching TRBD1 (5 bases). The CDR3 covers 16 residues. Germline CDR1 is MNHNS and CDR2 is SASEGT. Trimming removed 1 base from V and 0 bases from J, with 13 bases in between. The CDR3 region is CASSEGVGASSYEQYF. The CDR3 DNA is TGTGCCAGCAGTGAAGGGGTAGGGGCCAGCTCCTACGAGCAGTACTTC.

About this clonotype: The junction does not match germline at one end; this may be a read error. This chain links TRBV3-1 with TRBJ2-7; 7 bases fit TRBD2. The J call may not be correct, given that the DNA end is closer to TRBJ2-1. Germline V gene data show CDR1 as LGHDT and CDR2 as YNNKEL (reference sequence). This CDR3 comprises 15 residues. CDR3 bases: TGTGCCAGCAGCCAAGATCCGGGACTATACAATGGGCAGTTCTTC. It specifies CASSQDPGLYNGQFF.

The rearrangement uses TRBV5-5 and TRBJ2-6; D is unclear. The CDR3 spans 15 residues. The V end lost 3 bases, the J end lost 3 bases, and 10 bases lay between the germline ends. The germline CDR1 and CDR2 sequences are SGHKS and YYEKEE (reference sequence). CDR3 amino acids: CASSSDGVGANVLTF. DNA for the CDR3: TGTGCCAGCAGCTCCGATGGGGTTGGGGCCAACGTCCTGACTTTC.

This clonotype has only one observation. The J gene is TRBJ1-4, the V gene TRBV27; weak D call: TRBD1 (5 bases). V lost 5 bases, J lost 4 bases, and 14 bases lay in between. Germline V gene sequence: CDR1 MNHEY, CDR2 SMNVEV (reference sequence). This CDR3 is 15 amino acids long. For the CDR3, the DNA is TGTGCCAGCAGTATGGAGACGGGGGGTAATGAAAAACTGTTTTTT. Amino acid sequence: CASSMETGGNEKLFF.

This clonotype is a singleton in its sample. The CDR3 coding sequence is TGTGCCAGCAGTTACGGGACTGGTAACGAGCAGTACTTC. Translating gives CASSYGTGNEQYF. This chain connects TRBV27 to TRBJ2-7; the D gene is possibly TRBD2 (6 bases). V dropped 4 bases and J dropped 5 bases, with 12 bases sitting between them. This CDR3 comprises 13 residues. In germline, CDR1 is MNHEY, CDR2 SMNVEV (reference sequence).

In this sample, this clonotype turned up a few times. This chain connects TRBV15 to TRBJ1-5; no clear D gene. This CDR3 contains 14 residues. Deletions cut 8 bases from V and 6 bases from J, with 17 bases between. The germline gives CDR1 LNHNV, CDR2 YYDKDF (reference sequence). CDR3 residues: CATSGVSAVQPQHF. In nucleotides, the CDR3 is TGTGCCACCTCGGGAGTCAGCGCGGTTCAGCCCCAGCATTTT. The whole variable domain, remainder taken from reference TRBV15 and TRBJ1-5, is DAMVIQNPRYQVTQFGKPVTLSCSQTLNHNVMYWYQQKSSQAPKLLFHYYDKDFNNEADTPDNFQSRRPNTSFCFLDIRSPGLGDTAMYLCATSGVSAVQPQHFGDGTRLSIL.

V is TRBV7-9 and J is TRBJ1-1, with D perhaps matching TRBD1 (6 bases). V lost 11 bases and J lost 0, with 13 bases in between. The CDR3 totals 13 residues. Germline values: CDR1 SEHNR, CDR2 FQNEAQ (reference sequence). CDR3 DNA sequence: TGTGCCGTACCCAGGGGAATGAACACTGAAGCTTTCTTT. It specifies CAVPRGMNTEAFF.

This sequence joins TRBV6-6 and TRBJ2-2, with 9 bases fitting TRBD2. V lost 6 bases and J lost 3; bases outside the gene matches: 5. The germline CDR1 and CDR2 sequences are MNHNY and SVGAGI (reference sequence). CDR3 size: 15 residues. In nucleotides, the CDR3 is TGTGCCAGCAGCGTAGCGGGAGATGACACCGGGGAGCTGTTTTTT. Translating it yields CASSVAGDDTGELFF.

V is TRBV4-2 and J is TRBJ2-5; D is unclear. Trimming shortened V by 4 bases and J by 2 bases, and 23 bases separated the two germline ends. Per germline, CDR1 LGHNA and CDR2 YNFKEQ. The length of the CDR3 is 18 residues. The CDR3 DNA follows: TGTGCCAGCAGCCCCTCTCCCCTTGCTCCCTCTCTACAAGAGACCCAGTACTTC. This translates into CASSPSPLAPSLQETQYF.

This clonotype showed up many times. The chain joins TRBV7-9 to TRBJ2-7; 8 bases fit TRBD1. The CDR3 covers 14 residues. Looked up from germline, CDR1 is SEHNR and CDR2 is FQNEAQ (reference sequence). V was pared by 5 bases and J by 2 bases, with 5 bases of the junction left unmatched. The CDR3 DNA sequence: TGTGCCAGCAGCCTAGGACAGGGCGCCTACGAGCAGTACTTC. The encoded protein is CASSLGQGAYEQYF.

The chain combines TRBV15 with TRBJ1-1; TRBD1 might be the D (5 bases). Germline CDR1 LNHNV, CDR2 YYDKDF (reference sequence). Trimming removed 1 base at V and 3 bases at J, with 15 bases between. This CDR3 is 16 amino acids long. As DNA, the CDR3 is TGTGCCACCAGCAGAGGGGGGGAAATAGGGTACACTGAAGCTTTCTTT. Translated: CATSRGGEIGYTEAFF.

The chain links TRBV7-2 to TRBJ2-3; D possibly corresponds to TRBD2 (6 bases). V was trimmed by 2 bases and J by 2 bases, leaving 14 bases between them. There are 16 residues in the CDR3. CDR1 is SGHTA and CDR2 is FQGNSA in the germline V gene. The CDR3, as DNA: TGTGCCAGCAGCTTAAAAGTGTCGCGGGACACAGATACGCAGTATTTT. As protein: CASSLKVSRDTDTQYF.